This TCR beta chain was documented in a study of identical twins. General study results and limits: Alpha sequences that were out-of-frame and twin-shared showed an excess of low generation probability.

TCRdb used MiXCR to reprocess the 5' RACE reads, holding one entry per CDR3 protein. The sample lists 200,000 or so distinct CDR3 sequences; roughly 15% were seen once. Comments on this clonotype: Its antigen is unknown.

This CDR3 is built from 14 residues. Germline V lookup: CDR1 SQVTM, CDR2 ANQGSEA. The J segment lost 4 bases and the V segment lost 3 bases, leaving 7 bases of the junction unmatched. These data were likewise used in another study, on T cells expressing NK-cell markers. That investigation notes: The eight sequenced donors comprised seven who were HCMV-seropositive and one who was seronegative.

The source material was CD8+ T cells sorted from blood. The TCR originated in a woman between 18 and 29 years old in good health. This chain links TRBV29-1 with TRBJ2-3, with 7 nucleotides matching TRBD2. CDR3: CSVDGLERADTQYF. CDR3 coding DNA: TGCAGCGTTGATGGACTAGAAAGGGCAGATACGCAGTATTTT.